One and the same sample provided the 9 T cell receptor beta chains below, sequenced in a study of T cell responses to AZD1222 COVID-19 vaccine. TCRdb's copy holds only in-frame clones and misses some; the assay was immunoSEQ multiplex PCR. Of 90,000 to 140,000 clones detected, 88% appear once; the ten largest clones hold around 10%. The sample in question was peripheral blood, obtained on day 0 of AZD1222 vaccination. These receptors were obtained from an adult in good health.

CDR3 sequence (DNA): TGTGCCAGCCACGGTGGGCAAGAGACCCAGTACTTC. Translation: CASHGGQETQYF. This rearrangement joins TRBV7-8 to TRBJ2-5; the D is unclear. CDR3 length: 12 amino acids. Germline CDR1 reads SGHVS; CDR2 reads FQNEAQ. Trimming left V 8 bases short and J 2 bases short, with 9 bases between.

The genes are TRBV3-1 (or the pseudogene TRBV3-2) and TRBJ1-2; D is uncertain. Germline V lookup: CDR1 LGHDT, CDR2 YNNKEL (reference sequence). Trimming took off 0 bases at V and 1 base at J, with 6 bases between the two ends. The CDR3 extends over 14 amino acids. The CDR3 reads CASSQDGVNYGYTF. For the CDR3, the DNA is TGTGCCAGCAGCCAAGATGGAGTTAACTATGGCTACACCTTC.

This rearrangement joins TRBV9 to TRBJ1-4, with 10 bases fitting TRBD1. V lost 2 bases and J lost 5; bases outside the gene matches: 6. The germline V gene has CDR1 SGDLS and CDR2 YYNGEE. The CDR3 has 16 amino acids. Written as DNA, the CDR3 is TGTGCCAGCAGCGTCGCTCCGGGACAGGGGAATGAAAAACTGTTTTTT. Its protein is CASSVAPGQGNEKLFF. Variable domain in full (rest from reference TRBV9 and TRBJ1-4): DSGVTQTPKHLITATGQRVTLRCSPRSGDLSVYWYQQSLDQGLQFLIQYYNGEERAKGNILERFSAQQFPDLHSELNLSSLELGDSALYFCASSVAPGQGNEKLFFGSGTQLSVL.

This clone was seen a single time. V is TRBV27 and J is TRBJ2-7, with 15 positions matching TRBD2. This CDR3 contains 15 residues. CDR1 is MNHEY and CDR2 is SMNVEV in the germline V gene (reference sequence). The V segment lost 5 bases and the J segment 4 bases; nucleotides outside the gene matches: 3. The CDR3: CASSGLAGGRYEQYF. The CDR3 nucleotides read TGTGCCAGCAGTGGACTAGCGGGAGGGCGTTACGAGCAGTACTTC.

This clone was seen just once. The chain recombines TRBV2 with TRBJ2-2; D is unresolved. V gave up 1 base and J gave up 4 bases, with 4 bases separating them. Germline V gene lookup returns CDR1 SNHLY and CDR2 FYNNEI. The CDR3 spans 13 residues. DNA for the CDR3: TGTGCCAGCAGTGAAGGGCCCACCGGGGAGCTGTTTTTT. Translation gives CASSEGPTGELFF.

The chain employs TRBV30 and TRBJ1-2; 7 nucleotides line up with TRBD1. The CDR3 length is 17 residues. CDR1 and CDR2 from the germline V gene are GTSNPN and SVGIG (reference sequence). With V trimmed by 1 base and J by 0 bases, 11 bases remained unmatched. The CDR3 here is CAWSGARGNPANYGYTF. The CDR3 coding sequence is TGTGCCTGGAGTGGGGCCAGGGGGAACCCAGCTAACTATGGCTACACCTTC.

V and J are TRBV3-1 (or the pseudogene TRBV3-2) and TRBJ1-2; D uncertain. Germline V lookup: CDR1 LGHDT, CDR2 YNNKEL (reference sequence). CDR3 size: 13 residues. V was pared by 1 base and J by 6 bases, with 9 bases between. This CDR3 is CASSQVRFDGYTF. CDR3 nucleotides: TGTGCCAGCAGCCAAGTACGCTTTGATGGCTACACCTTC.

This chain joins TRBV6-1 and TRBJ1-4; D is perhaps TRBD1 (6 bases). CDR1 is MNHNS, CDR2 SASEGT, per germline. The CDR3 has 15 residues. The V end lost 3 bases, the J end lost 4 bases, and 12 bases lay between the germline ends. CDR3 sequence (DNA): TGTGCCAGCAGTGACAGGGGACACAATAATGAAAAACTGTTTTTT. Its protein is CASSDRGHNNEKLFF.

The genes are TRBV19 and TRBJ1-5; tentatively, D is TRBD1 (5 bases). The length of the CDR3 is 14 residues. V lost 10 bases, J lost 0 bases, and 13 bases lay in between. Germline CDR1 is LNHDA and CDR2 is SQIVND (reference sequence). The CDR3 protein is CATGAEYSNQPQHF. For the CDR3, the DNA is TGTGCCACCGGGGCGGAGTATAGCAATCAGCCCCAGCATTTT.